The sequence of this T cell receptor (beta chain) was determined in a study of blood T cell repertoires in COVID-19. The method was immunoSEQ multiplex PCR; TCRdb's version includes in-frame clones alone and lacks a portion of them. Among a few hundred thousand clones listed, 80% to 85% were seen once. V shed 1 base and J shed 5 bases, with 20 bases lying between them. This CDR3 contains 18 residues. CDR1 and CDR2 (germline): LGHDT, YNNKEL (reference sequence). Source material: PBMCs or T cells enriched from blood (not recorded which). V usage is TRBV3-1 (or the pseudogene TRBV3-2) and J usage is TRBJ1-4; maybe TRBD1 (6 bases). This sequence originates from a man aged 40-55 years who had been exposed to COVID-19. CDR3 residues: CASSQAPTDRFHNEKLFF. As DNA, the CDR3 is TGTGCCAGCAGCCAAGCTCCTACAGACAGGTTTCACAATGAAAAACTGTTTTTT.